The 8 T cell receptor beta chains given below trace back to one sample, sequenced in a study of T cell responses to AZD1222 COVID-19 vaccine. Produced via immunoSEQ multiplex PCR; TCRdb's table is partial and in-frame only. Of 95,000 to 150,000 clones in the sample, around 87% were seen once. Here the sequenced sample was peripheral blood, taken on day 0 of AZD1222 vaccination. The receptors here all came from an adult in good health.

The chain carries TRBV4-1 and TRBJ2-7; D is perhaps TRBD2 (5 bases). V lost 0 bases and J lost 1, with 13 bases in between. The CDR3 runs 16 residues. The germline gives CDR1 MGHRA, CDR2 YSYEKL. The DNA of the CDR3 is TGCGCCAGCAGCCAAGAGGACTCGATAAAATCCTACGAGCAGTACTTC. It yields the protein CASSQEDSIKSYEQYF.

The chain combines TRBV5-4 with TRBJ1-2; D is unclear. CDR3 length: 15 amino acids. V was trimmed by 4 bases and J by 8 bases, leaving 21 bases between them. The V gene's germline CDR1 is SGHNT and CDR2 YYREEE (reference sequence). The CDR3 DNA is TGTGCCAGCAGCCCCGATACCGGCAGGATGGGGGGCTACACCTTC. This encodes CASSPDTGRMGGYTF.

The J gene is TRBJ2-5, the V gene TRBV19; 8 bases map to TRBD1. The trim removed 5 bases at V and 4 bases at J, leaving 9 bases unmatched. The CDR3 is 15 amino acids. In germline, CDR1 is LNHDA, CDR2 SQIVND (reference sequence). The CDR3 loop reads CASSARTGQGETQYF. For the CDR3, the DNA is TGTGCCAGTAGTGCCCGGACAGGGCAAGGAGAGACCCAGTACTTC.

The chain employs TRBV27 and TRBJ2-3, with TRBD2 identical over 9 bases. The germline gives CDR1 MNHEY, CDR2 SMNVEV (reference sequence). The junction had 6 bases not matched to a gene; V was cut back by 7 bases and J by 4 bases. The CDR3 runs to 14 residues. Here the CDR3 reads CASMELAGPDTQYF. The CDR3 DNA is TGTGCCAGCATGGAGCTAGCGGGACCAGATACGCAGTATTTT.

The genes are TRBV5-1 and TRBJ1-6; TRBD1 agrees at 12 bases. Germline V gives CDR1 SGHRS, CDR2 YFSETQ. The CDR3 has 16 residues. V lost 3 bases to trimming and J lost 10 bases; unmatched junction nucleotides: 8. The CDR3 region is CASSSGQGAGGSPLHF. CDR3 coding DNA: TGCGCCAGCAGCTCGGGACAGGGGGCAGGTGGATCACCCCTCCACTTT.

This chain uses TRBV27 with TRBJ2-1; either TRBD1 or TRBD2 may supply D (5 bases each). This CDR3 comprises 15 residues. CDR1 is MNHEY and CDR2 is SMNVEV in the germline V gene (reference sequence). V lost 7 bases to trimming and J lost 6 bases, with 19 bases between them. The CDR3 region is CASTAATGRSNEQFF. In DNA, the CDR3 is TGTGCCAGCACCGCAGCAACGGGGCGAAGCAATGAGCAGTTCTTC.

This clone was seen a single time. This chain joins TRBV12-2 and TRBJ1-2. TRBV12-2 is designated a pseudogene. The CDR3 is 14 amino acids. In DNA, the CDR3 is TGTGCAAGTCGTAACGAAGCGGACGACTATGGCTACACCTTC. It translates to CASRNEADDYGYTF.

The chain carries TRBV4-1 and TRBJ1-4, with 9 bases that match TRBD1. Per the germline V gene, CDR1 is MGHRA and CDR2 is YSYEKL. CDR3 size: 15 residues. With 2 bases clipped from V and 3 bases from J, the junction kept 1 base outside the gene matches. CDR3 protein: CASSQNRGPNEKLFF. In nucleotides, the CDR3 is TGCGCCAGCAGCCAAAACAGGGGGCCTAATGAAAAACTGTTTTTT.